Below, 23 T cell receptor beta chains from the same sample are listed, as sequenced in a study of control samples from healthy donors and cancer patients. Sequencing used immunoSEQ multiplex PCR; TCRdb keeps in-frame clones, though not all of them. The sample holds 120,000 or so clones, around 96% seen once. Input material: blood. The receptors derive from a man aged 25-45 years in good health.

The V gene is TRBV5-5, the J gene TRBJ1-1, with D tentatively TRBD1 (6 bases). V lost 0 bases and J lost 5, with 17 bases in between. From germline, CDR1 is SGHKS and CDR2 YYEKEE (reference sequence). CDR3 length: 16 residues. The CDR3 DNA follows: TGTGCCAGCAGCTTGGTGTCCACAGGGACGGGTACTGAAGCTTTCTTT. It specifies CASSLVSTGTGTEAFF.

The chain recombines TRBV4-3 with TRBJ2-7; unclear D gene. The CDR3 is 13 residues long. Germline assignment: CDR1 LGHNA and CDR2 YSLEER. Trimming took off 0 bases at V and 5 bases at J, with 8 bases between the two ends. CDR3 sequence: CASSQDRPHEQYF. The CDR3 nucleotides read TGCGCCAGCAGCCAAGATCGGCCTCACGAGCAGTACTTC.

V and J are TRBV7-9 and TRBJ1-3; possibly TRBD1 for D (5 bases). Trimming shortened V by 5 bases and J by 8 bases, and 19 bases separated the two germline ends. This CDR3 spans 15 amino acids. Germline V CDR1 and CDR2: SEHNR, FQNEAQ (reference sequence). This chain's CDR3 is CASSPLLGQGHTIYF. CDR3 nucleotide sequence: TGTGCCAGCAGCCCCCTTTTAGGGCAGGGACACACCATATATTTT.

The V call is TRBV4-3, the J call TRBJ2-2, with D unclear. Trimming pared 1 base from V and 6 bases from J, leaving 9 bases between. CDR1 LGHNA and CDR2 YSLEER come from the germline V gene. The CDR3 contains 14 residues. CDR3 sequence reads: CASSQVAFSGELFF. For the CDR3, the DNA is TGCGCCAGCAGCCAAGTCGCCTTCTCCGGGGAGCTGTTTTTT.

V is TRBV6-5 and J is TRBJ1-5; 9 bases are a match to TRBD1. V dropped 6 bases and J dropped 3; count of bases not matched to a gene: 6. Germline V CDR1 and CDR2: MNHEY, SVGAGI. The CDR3 has 15 amino acids. The CDR3 loop reads CASRSGTGNNQPQHF. The DNA for the CDR3 is TGTGCCAGCAGATCCGGGACAGGGAACAATCAGCCCCAGCATTTT.

The chain employs TRBV6-6 and TRBJ2-5, with D possibly TRBD1 on 5 matching bases. The germline V gene has CDR1 MNHNY and CDR2 SVGAGI (reference sequence). V gave up 6 bases and J gave up 4 bases, with 12 bases separating them. This CDR3 spans 13 amino acids. The CDR3 nucleotides are TGTGCCAGCAGAAAGGGGCAACGAGAGACCCAGTACTTC. Translated, it gives CASRKGQRETQYF.

This chain links TRBV6-2 or TRBV6-3 with TRBJ1-2; possible D gene TRBD1, 6 bases. CDR3 length: 15 amino acids. With 2 bases removed from V and 4 bases from J, the gap between germline ends came to 14 bases. The germline CDR1 and CDR2 sequences are MNHEY and SVGEGT. DNA for the CDR3: TGTGCCAGCAGTTACAGGGGCACGACAGGCTATGGCTACACCTTC. Translated, it gives CASSYRGTTGYGYTF.

The genes are TRBV3-1 (or the pseudogene TRBV3-2) and TRBJ1-1; no reliable D call. Germline CDR1 LGHDT, CDR2 YNNKEL (reference sequence). This CDR3 is built from 15 residues. V dropped 5 bases and J dropped 1 base, with 14 bases sitting between them. The CDR3 is CASSSPRGANTEAFF. The CDR3 DNA reads TGTGCCAGCAGCTCTCCGCGCGGAGCGAACACTGAAGCTTTCTTT.

A few counts support this clone. This sequence joins TRBV4-1 and TRBJ1-1; D possibly corresponds to TRBD1 (6 bases). This CDR3 is built from 20 residues. With 0 bases removed from V and 0 bases from J, the gap between germline ends came to 23 bases. Germline CDR1 reads MGHRA; CDR2 reads YSYEKL. The CDR3 is CASSQDRMRLPRGLNTEAFF. The CDR3 DNA reads as TGCGCCAGCAGCCAAGATAGAATGAGGTTGCCCAGGGGCTTGAACACTGAAGCTTTCTTT.

The chain combines TRBV27 with TRBJ2-3; 10 nucleotides agree with TRBD2. Germline V lookup: CDR1 MNHEY, CDR2 SMNVEV (reference sequence). The CDR3 is made up of 16 amino acids. J lost 2 bases, V lost 3 bases, and 5 bases had no gene match. In nucleotides, the CDR3 is TGTGCCAGCAGTTTTGGAGCGGGAGGGGCCACAGATACGCAGTATTTT. This gives the protein CASSFGAGGATDTQYF.

This clone appeared a single time. This chain joins TRBV30 and TRBJ1-2; no reliable D call. The CDR3 has 14 residues. Trimming removed 2 bases from V and 4 bases from J, with 14 bases in between. CDR1 is GTSNPN, CDR2 SVGIG, per germline (reference sequence). CDR3 region: CAWSISRGVYGYTF. CDR3 coding DNA: TGTGCCTGGAGTATCTCTCGTGGAGTCTATGGCTACACCTTC.

The gene calls are TRBV6-5 and TRBJ2-5; 7 bases are a match to TRBD1. This CDR3 has 14 amino acids. CDR1 MNHEY and CDR2 SVGAGI come from the germline V gene. Trimming at V came to 8 bases and at J to 4 bases, leaving 10 bases not matched to a gene. CDR3 nucleotide sequence: TGTGCCAGCGGGACAGTAGGGGCGGTAGAGACCCAGTACTTC. The encoded protein is CASGTVGAVETQYF.

The V gene is TRBV30, the J gene TRBJ2-1, with a possible D match to TRBD2 (7 bases). CDR1 GTSNPN and CDR2 SVGIG come from the germline V gene (reference sequence). This CDR3 contains 13 residues. Trimming shortened V by 3 bases and J by 5 bases, and 11 bases separated the two germline ends. CDR3 in DNA: TGTGCCTGGAGCCGGGGGGCTGACAATGAGCAGTTCTTC. Translating gives CAWSRGADNEQFF. Complete variable domain (other parts from reference TRBV30 and TRBJ2-1): SQTIHQWPATLVQPVGSPLSLECTVEGTSNPNLYWYRQAAGRGLQLLFYSVGIGQISSEVPQNLSASRPQDRQFILSSKKLLLSDSGFYLCAWSRGADNEQFFGPGTRLTVL.

The chain is built from TRBV6-5 and TRBJ1-1; D gene unclear. The CDR3 has 14 amino acids. Trimming took off 4 bases at V and 0 bases at J, with 9 bases between the two ends. Germline V gene data show CDR1 as MNHEY and CDR2 as SVGAGI. The CDR3 loop is CASSSPTVNTEAFF. The CDR3 bases are TGTGCCAGCAGTTCCCCGACGGTGAACACTGAAGCTTTCTTT.

The chain links TRBV19 to TRBJ1-5; 7 bases align to TRBD1. CDR3 length equals 16 residues. The germline V gene has CDR1 LNHDA and CDR2 SQIVND (reference sequence). J was trimmed by 0 bases and V by 8 bases; bases with no gene match: 10. The CDR3 DNA is TGTGCCAGTGTTAGTTCGACAGGGTTTAGCAATCAGCCCCAGCATTTT. Its translation is CASVSSTGFSNQPQHF. Full variable domain (rest looked up from reference TRBV19 and TRBJ1-5): DGGITQSPKYLFRKEGQNVTLSCEQNLNHDAMYWYRQDPGQGLRLIYYSQIVNDFQKGDIAEGYSVSREKKESFPLTVTSAQKNPTAFYLCASVSSTGFSNQPQHFGDGTRLSIL.

This rearrangement joins TRBV6-2 or TRBV6-3 to TRBJ1-1; 10 bases agree with TRBD1. The CDR3 is 15 residues long. With 3 bases clipped from V and 8 bases from J, the junction kept 9 bases outside the gene matches. CDR1 MNHEY and CDR2 SVGEGT come from the germline V gene. CDR3 sequence reads: CASSYPGTGDMEAFF. In DNA, the CDR3 is TGTGCCAGCAGTTATCCCGGGACAGGGGATATGGAAGCTTTCTTT.

V is TRBV19 and J is TRBJ1-1; a possible D gene is TRBD1 (6 bases). Germline-derived CDR1 and CDR2 are LNHDA and SQIVND (reference sequence). The CDR3 covers 15 residues. V was trimmed by 3 bases and J by 3 bases, leaving 14 bases between them. CDR3 sequence reads: CASSMGLQGYTEAFF. The CDR3 DNA reads TGTGCCAGTAGTATGGGCCTCCAGGGGTACACTGAAGCTTTCTTT.

V usage is TRBV12-5 and J usage is TRBJ2-1; 10 nucleotides match TRBD1. J lost 5 bases, V lost 5 bases, and 6 bases had no gene match. The CDR3 runs to 15 residues. Per germline, CDR1 LGHNT and CDR2 FRNRAP. As DNA, the CDR3 is TGTGCTAGTGGTACAGGGACAGGGGACAACAATGAGCAGTTCTTC. This codes for CASGTGTGDNNEQFF.

The CDR3 loop reads CASSPWEVKEKLFF. For the CDR3, the DNA is TGTGCCAGCAGCCCCTGGGAGGTCAAGGAAAAACTGTTTTTT. V is TRBV7-8 and J is TRBJ1-4; no definite D call. The V gene lost 5 bases and the J gene lost 8 bases, with 15 bases spanning the gap. This CDR3 has 14 residues. Looked up from germline, CDR1 is SGHVS and CDR2 is FQNEAQ.

V is TRBV30 and J is TRBJ2-1, with TRBD1 identical over 9 bases. Germline V CDR1 and CDR2: GTSNPN, SVGIG (reference sequence). CDR3 length equals 14 residues. V shed 5 bases, J shed 0 bases, and the junction held 2 bases outside the gene matches. The CDR3 here is CAWGQGSSYNEQFF. The CDR3 nucleotides are TGTGCCTGGGGACAGGGGAGCTCCTACAATGAGCAGTTCTTC.

This chain joins TRBV5-4 and TRBJ1-1; D is ambiguous. V lost 0 bases, J lost 7 bases, and 10 bases lay in between. The CDR3 loop spans 13 amino acids. Looked up from germline, CDR1 is SGHNT and CDR2 is YYREEE (reference sequence). The CDR3: CASSLDFFSEAFF. The CDR3 coding sequence is TGTGCCAGCAGCTTGGACTTCTTCAGTGAAGCTTTCTTT.

The DNA of the CDR3 is TGTGCCAGCAGCTCCTCCCGTATCGGGGATACGCAGTATTTT. It is translated as CASSSSRIGDTQYF. V and J are TRBV7-2 and TRBJ2-3; D uncertain. This CDR3 is built from 14 residues. V lost 4 bases and J lost 6, with 14 bases in between. Germline CDR1 is SGHTA and CDR2 is FQGNSA.

This clone appeared a few times. The V call is TRBV25-1, the J call TRBJ2-3; tentatively, D is TRBD1 (6 bases). V was cut by 4 bases and J by 0 bases, with 8 bases left in between. Germline loops: CDR1 MGHDK, CDR2 SYGVNS. This CDR3 comprises 14 residues. CDR3 in amino acids: CASSVTGSTDTQYF. In nucleotides, the CDR3 is TGTGCCAGCAGTGTCACAGGGAGCACAGATACGCAGTATTTT.